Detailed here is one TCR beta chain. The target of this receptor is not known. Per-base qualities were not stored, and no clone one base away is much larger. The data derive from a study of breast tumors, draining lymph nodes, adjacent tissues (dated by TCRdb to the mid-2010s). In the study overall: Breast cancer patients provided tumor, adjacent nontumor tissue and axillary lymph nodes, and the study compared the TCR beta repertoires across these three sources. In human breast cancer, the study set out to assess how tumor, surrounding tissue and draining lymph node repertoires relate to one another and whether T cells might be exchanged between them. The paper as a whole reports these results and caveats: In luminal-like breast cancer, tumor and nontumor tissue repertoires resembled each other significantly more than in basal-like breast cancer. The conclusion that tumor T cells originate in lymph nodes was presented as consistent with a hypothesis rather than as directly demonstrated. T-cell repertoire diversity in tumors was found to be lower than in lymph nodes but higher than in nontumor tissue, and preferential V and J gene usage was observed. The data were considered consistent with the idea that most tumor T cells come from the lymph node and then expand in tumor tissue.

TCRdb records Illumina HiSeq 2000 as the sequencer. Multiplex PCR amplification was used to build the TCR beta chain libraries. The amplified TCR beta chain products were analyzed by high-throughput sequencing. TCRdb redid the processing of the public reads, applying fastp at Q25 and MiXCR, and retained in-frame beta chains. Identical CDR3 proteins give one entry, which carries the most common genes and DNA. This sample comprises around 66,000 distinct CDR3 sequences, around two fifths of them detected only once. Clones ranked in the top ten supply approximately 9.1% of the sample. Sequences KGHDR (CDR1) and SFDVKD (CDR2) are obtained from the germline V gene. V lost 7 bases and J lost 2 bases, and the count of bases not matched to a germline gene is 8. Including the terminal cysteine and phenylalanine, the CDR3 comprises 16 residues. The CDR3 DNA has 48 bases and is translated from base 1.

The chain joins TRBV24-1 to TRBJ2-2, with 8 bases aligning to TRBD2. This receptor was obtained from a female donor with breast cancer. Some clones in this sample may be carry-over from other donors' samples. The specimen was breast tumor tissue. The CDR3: CATSPAAGGNTGELFF. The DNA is TGTGCCACCAGCCCTGCGGCGGGAGGAAACACCGGGGAGCTGTTTTTT.